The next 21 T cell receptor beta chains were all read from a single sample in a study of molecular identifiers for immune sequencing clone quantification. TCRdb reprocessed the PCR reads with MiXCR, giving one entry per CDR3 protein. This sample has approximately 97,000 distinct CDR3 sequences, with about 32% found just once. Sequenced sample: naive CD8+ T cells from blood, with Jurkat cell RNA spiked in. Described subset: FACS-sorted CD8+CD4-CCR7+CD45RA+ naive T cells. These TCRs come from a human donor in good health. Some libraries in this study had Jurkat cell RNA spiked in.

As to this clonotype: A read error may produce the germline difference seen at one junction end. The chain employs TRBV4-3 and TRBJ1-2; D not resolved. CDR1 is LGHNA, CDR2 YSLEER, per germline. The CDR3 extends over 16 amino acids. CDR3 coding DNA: TGCGCCAGCAGCCGCTACGGATTAGAATTTAACAATGGCTACACCTTC. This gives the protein CASSRYGLEFNNGYTF.

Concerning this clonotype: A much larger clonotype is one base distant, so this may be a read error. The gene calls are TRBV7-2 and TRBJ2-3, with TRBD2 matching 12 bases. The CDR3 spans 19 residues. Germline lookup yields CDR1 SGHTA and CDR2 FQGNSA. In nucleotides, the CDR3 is TGTGCCAGCAGCTTAGAAGGACTAGCGGGATCAGAAGGCACAGATACGCAGAATTTT. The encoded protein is CASSLEGLAGSEGTDTQNF.

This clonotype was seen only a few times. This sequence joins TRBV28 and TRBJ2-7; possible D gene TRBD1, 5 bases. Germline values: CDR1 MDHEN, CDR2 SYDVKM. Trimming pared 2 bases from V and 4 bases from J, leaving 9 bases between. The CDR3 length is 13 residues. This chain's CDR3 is CASSLQGWYEQYF. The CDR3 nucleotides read TGTGCCAGCAGTTTACAGGGTTGGTACGAGCAGTACTTC.

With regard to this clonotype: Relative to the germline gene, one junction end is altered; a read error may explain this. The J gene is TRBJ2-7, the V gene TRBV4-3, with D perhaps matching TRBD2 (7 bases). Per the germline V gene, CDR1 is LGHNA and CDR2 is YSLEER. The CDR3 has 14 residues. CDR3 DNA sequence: TGCGCCAGCAGCCTCGGACTAGGGGGATACGAGCTGTACTTC. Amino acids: CASSLGLGGYELYF.

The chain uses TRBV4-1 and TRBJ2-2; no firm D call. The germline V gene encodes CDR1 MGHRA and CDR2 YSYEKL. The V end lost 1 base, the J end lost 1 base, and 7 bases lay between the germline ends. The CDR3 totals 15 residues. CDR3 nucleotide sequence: TGCGCCAGCAGCCAAGTAACAGAGAACACCGGGGAGCTGTTTTTT. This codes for CASSQVTENTGELFF.

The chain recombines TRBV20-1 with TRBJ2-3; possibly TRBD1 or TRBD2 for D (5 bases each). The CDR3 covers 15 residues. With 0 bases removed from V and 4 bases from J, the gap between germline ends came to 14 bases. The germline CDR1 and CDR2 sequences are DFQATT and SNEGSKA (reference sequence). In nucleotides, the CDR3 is TGCAGTGCTAGAGATCTGAGGGGTCCCCCAGATACGCAGTATTTT. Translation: CSARDLRGPPDTQYF.

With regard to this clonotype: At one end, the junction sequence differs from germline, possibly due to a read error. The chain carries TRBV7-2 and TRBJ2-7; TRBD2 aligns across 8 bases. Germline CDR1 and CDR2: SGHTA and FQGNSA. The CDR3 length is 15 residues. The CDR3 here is CASRPRGGQSWEQYF. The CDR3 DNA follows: TGCGCCAGCCGCCCTCGGGGGGGGCAGTCTTGGGAGCAGTACTTC.

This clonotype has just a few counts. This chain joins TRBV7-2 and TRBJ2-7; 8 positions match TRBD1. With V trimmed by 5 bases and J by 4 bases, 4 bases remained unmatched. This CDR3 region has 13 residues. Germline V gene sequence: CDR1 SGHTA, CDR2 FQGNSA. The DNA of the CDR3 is TGTGCCAGCAGCGGCAGACAGGGGTACGAGCAGTACTTC. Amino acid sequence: CASSGRQGYEQYF.

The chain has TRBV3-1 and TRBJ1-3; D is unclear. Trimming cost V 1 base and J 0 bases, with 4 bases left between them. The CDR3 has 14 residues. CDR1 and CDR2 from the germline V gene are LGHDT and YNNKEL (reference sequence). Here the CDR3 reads CASSQGYSGNTIYF. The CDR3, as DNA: TGTGCCAGCAGCCAAGGCTACTCTGGAAACACCATATATTTT. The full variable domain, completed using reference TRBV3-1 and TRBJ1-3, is DTAVSQTPKYLVTQMGNDKSIKCEQNLGHDTMYWYKQDSKKFLKIMFSYNNKELIINETVPNRFSPKSPDKAHLNLHINSLELGDSAVYFCASSQGYSGNTIYFGEGSWLTVV.

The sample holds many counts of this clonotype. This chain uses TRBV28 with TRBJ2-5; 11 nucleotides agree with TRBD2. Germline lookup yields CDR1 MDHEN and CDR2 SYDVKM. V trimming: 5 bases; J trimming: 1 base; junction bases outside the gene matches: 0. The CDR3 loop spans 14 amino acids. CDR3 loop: CASSLAGGQETQYF. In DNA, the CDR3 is TGTGCCAGCAGTCTAGCGGGGGGCCAAGAGACCCAGTACTTC. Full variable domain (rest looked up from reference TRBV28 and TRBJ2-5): DVKVTQSSRYLVKRTGEKVFLECVQDMDHENMFWYRQDPGLGLRLIYFSYDVKMKEKGDIPEGYSVSREKKERFSLILESASTNQTSMYLCASSLAGGQETQYFGPGTRLLVL.

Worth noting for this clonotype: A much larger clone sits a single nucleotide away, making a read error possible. Here the CDR3 DNA reads TGTGCCAGCAGCATCCCCGGGAATGAAGCTTTCTTT. Its translation is CASSIPGNEAFF. The chain recombines TRBV7-2 with TRBJ1-1; D is uncertain. CDR1 is SGHTA, CDR2 FQGNSA, per germline. The ends were cut back, 5 bases at V and 7 bases at J, with 11 bases in the middle. The CDR3 spans 12 residues.

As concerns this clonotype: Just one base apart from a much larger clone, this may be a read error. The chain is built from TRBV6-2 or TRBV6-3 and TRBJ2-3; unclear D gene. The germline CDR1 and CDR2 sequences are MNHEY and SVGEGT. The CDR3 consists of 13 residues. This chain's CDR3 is CASSYVLLDTQCF. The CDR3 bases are TGTGCCAGCAGTTACGTCCTCTTGGATACGCAGTGTTTT.

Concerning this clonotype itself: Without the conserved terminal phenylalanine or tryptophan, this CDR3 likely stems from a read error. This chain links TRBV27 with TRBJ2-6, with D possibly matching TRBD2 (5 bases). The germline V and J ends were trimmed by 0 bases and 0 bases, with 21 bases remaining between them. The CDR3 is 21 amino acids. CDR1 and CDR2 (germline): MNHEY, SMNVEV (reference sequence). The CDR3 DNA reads TGTGCCAGCAGTTTATCGAGCACTAGGGCCCCTTCCCGCTCTGGGGCCAACGTCCTGACTATC. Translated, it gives CASSLSSTRAPSRSGANVLTI.

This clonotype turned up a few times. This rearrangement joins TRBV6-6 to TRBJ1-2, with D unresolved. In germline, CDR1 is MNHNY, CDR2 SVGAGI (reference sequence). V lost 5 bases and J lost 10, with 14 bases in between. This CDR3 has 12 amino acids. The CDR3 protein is CASSPTGNYYTF. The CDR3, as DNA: TGTGCCAGCAGTCCAACCGGGAACTACTACACCTTC.

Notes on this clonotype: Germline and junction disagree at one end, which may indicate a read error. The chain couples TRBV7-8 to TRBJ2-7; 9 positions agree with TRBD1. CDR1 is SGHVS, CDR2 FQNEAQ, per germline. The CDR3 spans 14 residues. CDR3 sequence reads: CASSTDRGLYELYF. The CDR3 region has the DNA TGTGCCAGCAGCACGGACAGGGGCCTCTACGAGCTGTACTTC.

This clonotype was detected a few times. CDR3 bases: TGTGCCAGCACCACCGGGGTGGAGGGGGCTGTGTTTCAGCCCCAGCATTTT. Amino acids: CASTTGVEGAVFQPQHF. The chain recombines TRBV12-3 or TRBV12-4 with TRBJ1-5; 7 bases match TRBD1. The CDR3 has 17 amino acids. V lost 7 bases, J lost 6 bases, and 18 bases stayed unmatched.

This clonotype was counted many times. CDR3 protein: CASKGLTNYGYTF. The CDR3 region has the DNA TGTGCCAGCAAAGGACTTACTAACTATGGCTACACCTTC. The chain is built from TRBV12-3 or TRBV12-4 and TRBJ1-2; D not certain. With 7 bases removed from V and 0 bases from J, the gap between germline ends came to 9 bases. CDR3 size: 13 residues.

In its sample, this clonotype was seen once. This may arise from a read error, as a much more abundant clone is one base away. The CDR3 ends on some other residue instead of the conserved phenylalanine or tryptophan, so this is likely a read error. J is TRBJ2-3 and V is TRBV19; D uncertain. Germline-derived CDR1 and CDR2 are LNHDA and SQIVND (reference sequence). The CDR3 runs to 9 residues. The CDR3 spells CPTSDTQYY. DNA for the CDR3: TGTCCGACCTCAGATACGCAGTATTAT.

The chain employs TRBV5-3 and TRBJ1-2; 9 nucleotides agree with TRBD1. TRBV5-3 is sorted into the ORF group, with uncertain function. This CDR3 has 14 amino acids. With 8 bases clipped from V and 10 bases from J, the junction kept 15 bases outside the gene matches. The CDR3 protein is CASSLQGAGSAYTF. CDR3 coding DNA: TGTGCCAGCTCCTTACAGGGGGCGGGCTCCGCCTACACCTTC.

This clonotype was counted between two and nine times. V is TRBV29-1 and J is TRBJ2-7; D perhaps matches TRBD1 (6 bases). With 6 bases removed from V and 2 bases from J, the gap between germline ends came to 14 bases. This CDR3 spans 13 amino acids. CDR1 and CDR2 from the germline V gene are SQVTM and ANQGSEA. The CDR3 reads CSVEWTATYEQYF. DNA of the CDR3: TGCAGCGTAGAATGGACAGCTACCTACGAGCAGTACTTC.

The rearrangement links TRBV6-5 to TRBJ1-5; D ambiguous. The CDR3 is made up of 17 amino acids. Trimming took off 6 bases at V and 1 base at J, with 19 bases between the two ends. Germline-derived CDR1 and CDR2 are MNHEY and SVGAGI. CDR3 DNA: TGTGCCAGCAGAAAATCACGGACTCACACCAGCAATCAGCCCCAGCATTTT. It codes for CASRKSRTHTSNQPQHF.